One TCR beta chain is described in this entry. The sample is drawn from a study of shared clonotypes between healthy human individuals. About the research overall: Ranging from 18 to 49 in age, donors were a couple of women and three men.

Per the germline V gene, CDR1 is SEHNR and CDR2 is FQNEAQ (reference sequence). Between the trimmed V and J ends, which lost 5 bases and 4 bases, there was a span of 9 bases. The CDR3 runs 12 residues. The assay was immunoSEQ multiplex PCR, and TCRdb's table has in-frame clones only and misses some. There are roughly 2 million clones in the sample; 85% to 95% occur only once, and roughly 0.13% lies in the top ten. The sequenced sample consisted of naive CD4+ T cells sorted from blood. Regarding subset: CD45RA+ positively selected. The J gene is TRBJ2-7, the V gene TRBV7-9; no firm D call. The receptor's source is a young man in good health. The CDR3 sequence is CASSPGEYEQYF. The CDR3 region has the DNA TGTGCCAGCAGCCCTGGTGAATACGAGCAGTACTTC.